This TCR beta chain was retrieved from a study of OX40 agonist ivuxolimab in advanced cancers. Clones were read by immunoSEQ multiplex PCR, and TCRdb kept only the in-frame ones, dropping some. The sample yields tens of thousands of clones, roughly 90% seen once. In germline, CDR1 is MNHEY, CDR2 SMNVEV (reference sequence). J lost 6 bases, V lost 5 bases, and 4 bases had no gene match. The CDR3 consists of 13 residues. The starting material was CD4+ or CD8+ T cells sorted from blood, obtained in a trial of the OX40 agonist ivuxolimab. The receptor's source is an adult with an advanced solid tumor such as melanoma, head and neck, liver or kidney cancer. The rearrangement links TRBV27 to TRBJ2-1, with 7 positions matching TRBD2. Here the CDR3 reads CASSRLAPNEQFF. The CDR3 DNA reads TGTGCCAGCAGTCGACTAGCACCCAATGAGCAGTTCTTC.